This TCR beta chain was documented in a study of blood T cell repertoires in COVID-19. As for the study in general: There were acute and convalescent COVID-19 samples, and they came from the United States, Italy and Spain. PBMCs, B-cell-depleted T cells, or T cells provided the cDNA or gDNA that made up the material.

The germline V gene encodes CDR1 SGHTS and CDR2 YDEGEE. The CDR3 is 14 amino acids. V gave up 0 bases and J gave up 1 base, with 6 bases separating them. How the authors handled the data: Cell counts per sample came from amplifying reference gene primers. Libraries were prepared by immunoSEQ multiplex PCR; TCRdb keeps only in-frame clonotypes and omits some of them. Clone size and V and J calls were adopted from that table, with D and trimming inferred from the DNA. There are 150,000 to 200,000 clones in the sample; roughly nine tenths occur only once, and 6% to 7.5% lies in the top ten. The sequence came from a woman of 80 years or more in a cohort sampled during active or convalescent COVID-19. The sample taken for sequencing was peripheral blood. The V gene is TRBV5-8, the J gene TRBJ2-3; D unclear. The CDR3 DNA sequence: TGTGCCAGCAGCTTGGCCTTTGGCACAGATACGCAGTATTTT. Translating gives CASSLAFGTDTQYF.